The clone carrying this T cell receptor (beta chain) was observed once. Its antigen is not identified. This CDR3 fails to terminate in the conserved phenylalanine or tryptophan, so it likely reflects a read error. The length of the CDR3 is 14 residues. Per the germline V gene, CDR1 is DFQATT and CDR2 is SNEGSKA (reference sequence). TCR beta CDR3 region amplification was performed from RNA transcripts. HTBI primers were used for first-round RT-PCR of the TCR CDR3. TCRdb reanalysed the multiplex PCR reads using MiXCR and keeps one entry per CDR3 protein. The data show around 300,000 distinct CDR3 sequences, 20% to 25% seen once. The study excluded patients with uncontrolled infection, other autoimmune disease, pregnancy or lactation. This record comes from a study of T cells in Graves' hyperthyroidism and ophthalmopathy. Study-level findings and limits: Stable hyperthyroidism was told apart from ophthalmopathy by a model built on 13 V-J features.

Sequencing was carried out using blood. This receptor was obtained from a man in his thirties or forties with Graves' ophthalmopathy. This chain links TRBV20-1 with TRBJ2-1; 10 nucleotides line up with TRBD2. The DNA of the CDR3 is TGCAGCGGACTAGCGGAGTCCCCCATAAATGAGCAGTTCCTC. It translates to CSGLAESPINEQFL.